This is a list of T cell receptor beta chains from one sample in a study of OX40 agonist ivuxolimab in advanced cancers. Sequenced by immunoSEQ multiplex PCR; TCRdb stores in-frame clones only, minus some. Counted here are roughly 40,000 clones, around 83% occurring once; the ten biggest clones make up roughly a sixth. This specimen was CD4+ or CD8+ T cells sorted from blood, taken in a trial of the OX40 agonist ivuxolimab. These receptors were obtained from an adult with an advanced solid tumor such as melanoma, head and neck, liver or kidney cancer. The CDR3 runs from the conserved cysteine through the conserved F or W. The order of the fields is V gene, D gene, clone size, J gene, CDR3 protein, CDR3 DNA. The D gene is left open where the match is weak. Only part of the rows carry a size: once, few, many, or a class if the clone is expanded.

TRBV27	TRBD1	.	TRBJ1-6	CASSNRGPSYNSPLHF	TGTGCCAGCAGTAACAGGGGGCCCTCCTATAATTCACCCCTCCACTTT
TRBV9	.	many	TRBJ1-4	CASSLRAAGGEKLFF	TGTGCCAGCAGCCTCCGGGCAGCAGGAGGTGAAAAACTGTTTTTT
TRBV4-1	TRBD2	.	TRBJ2-1	CASSGTSGRHNEQFF	TGCGCCAGCAGCGGGACTAGCGGGAGGCACAATGAGCAGTTCTTC
TRBV7-9	.	.	TRBJ2-1	CASSLSARYNEQFF	TGTGCCAGCAGCTTATCCGCCCGATACAATGAGCAGTTCTTC
TRBV9	.	.	TRBJ1-5	CASSDGAGGNQPQHF	TGTGCCAGCAGCGATGGTGCGGGTGGTAATCAGCCCCAGCATTTT
TRBV27	TRBD1	.	TRBJ2-7	CASSWGDRVYEQYF	TGTGCCAGCAGTTGGGGGGACAGGGTCTACGAGCAGTACTTC
TRBV30	TRBD1	.	TRBJ1-1	CAWTTGTGYTEAFF	TGTGCCTGGACTACCGGGACAGGGTACACTGAAGCTTTCTTT
TRBV19	TRBD2	.	TRBJ2-3	CASTPAGGPGDTQYF	TGTGCCAGTACCCCAGCGGGGGGGCCAGGAGATACGCAGTATTTT
TRBV5-6	.	.	TRBJ2-3	CASGTATNTDTQYF	TGTGCCAGCGGAACAGCGACTAACACAGATACGCAGTATTTT
TRBV5-4	TRBD2	.	TRBJ2-7	CASSLRVAGGPKEQYF	TGTGCCAGCAGCTTGAGGGTAGCGGGGGGTCCAAAGGAGCAGTACTTC
TRBV5-6	.	.	TRBJ2-7	CASSPRVKASSYEQYF	TGTGCCAGCAGCCCGAGGGTAAAGGCTTCTTCCTACGAGCAGTACTTC
TRBV30	.	.	TRBJ2-3	CALGGGQTSTDTQYF	TGTGCCTTAGGTGGCGGGCAGACTAGCACAGATACGCAGTATTTT
TRBV2	TRBD1	.	TRBJ1-4	CASHLPRQGLIATNEKLFF	TGTGCCAGCCACCTTCCCAGACAGGGGTTAATTGCAACTAATGAAAAACTGTTTTTT
TRBV12-5	TRBD1	.	TRBJ1-4	CASGLVLTGVNEKLFF	TGTGCTAGTGGTTTGGTACTCACAGGGGTAAATGAAAAACTGTTTTTT
TRBV4-2	TRBD1	.	TRBJ1-4	CASSQVTGAGDEKLFF	TGTGCCAGCAGCCAAGTTACAGGGGCGGGCGATGAAAAACTGTTTTTT
TRBV7-6	.	once	TRBJ1-6	CASSTPGAGKKGDNSPLHF	TGTGCCAGCAGTACCCCCGGGGCAGGGAAGAAGGGGGATAATTCACCCCTCCACTTT
TRBV11-2	.	.	TRBJ2-3	CASSLPPGSGPDTQYF	TGTGCCAGCAGCTTACCTCCGGGGAGTGGCCCAGATACGCAGTATTTT
TRBV15	TRBD1	.	TRBJ2-1	CATSRESTNRGPNNEQFF	TGTGCCACCAGCAGAGAATCCACTAACAGGGGGCCCAACAATGAGCAGTTCTTC
TRBV6-5	TRBD1	.	TRBJ1-2	CASSPQTGYYGYTF	TGTGCCAGCAGTCCCCAGACAGGGTACTATGGCTACACCTTC
TRBV7-8	.	.	TRBJ2-1	CASSDTFDSVYNEQFF	TGTGCCAGCAGCGACACCTTTGACAGTGTGTACAATGAGCAGTTCTTC
TRBV2	TRBD2	once	TRBJ2-1	CASRGLAGGDNEQFF	TGTGCCAGCAGGGGACTAGCGGGGGGGGACAATGAGCAGTTCTTC
TRBV7-2	.	.	TRBJ2-3	CASSSWDQTTDTQYF	TGTGCCAGCAGCTCCTGGGACCAAACCACAGATACGCAGTATTTT
TRBV9	.	.	TRBJ1-1	CASSPPTPSEAFF	TGTGCCAGCAGCCCTCCGACTCCTTCTGAAGCTTTCTTT
TRBV4-1	.	.	TRBJ2-3	CASSRERGTDTQYF	TGCGCCAGCAGCCGAGAACGGGGCACAGATACGCAGTATTTT
TRBV9	.	.	TRBJ2-7	CASSGGGTPGPYEQYF	TGTGCCAGCAGCGGTGGAGGGACTCCGGGACCCTACGAGCAGTACTTC
TRBV30	.	.	TRBJ2-7	CAGTGNYEQYF	TGTGCCGGAACGGGAAACTACGAGCAGTACTTC
TRBV4-3	TRBD1	.	TRBJ1-4	CASSQVTQGASNEKLFF	TGCGCCAGCAGCCAAGTCACTCAGGGGGCATCTAATGAAAAACTGTTTTTT
TRBV6-4	.	.	TRBJ2-2	CASSDTGTNTGELFF	TGTGCCAGCAGTGACACGGGGACGAACACCGGGGAGCTGTTTTTT
TRBV7-3	.	.	TRBJ2-1	CASSLGPSSYNEQFF	TGTGCCAGCAGCTTAGGCCCGTCCTCCTACAATGAGCAGTTCTTC
TRBV19	.	.	TRBJ2-7	CASTGTKGPYEQYF	TGTGCCAGTACCGGGACCAAAGGGCCCTACGAGCAGTACTTC
TRBV13	TRBD1	.	TRBJ2-2	CASSFPPTGQGHTGELFF	TGTGCCAGCAGCTTCCCCCCGACCGGACAGGGGCATACCGGGGAGCTGTTTTTT
TRBV9	.	.	TRBJ2-1	CASSAFLSNEQFF	TGTGCCAGCAGCGCCTTCTTATCGAATGAGCAGTTCTTC
TRBV6-5	.	.	TRBJ2-7	CASSSAPTGEQYF	TGTGCCAGCAGTTCCGCCCCAACAGGCGAGCAGTACTTC
TRBV5-6	.	few	TRBJ2-2	CASSLGLNTGELFF	TGTGCCAGCAGCTTGGGGTTGAACACCGGGGAGCTGTTTTTT
TRBV11-3	.	.	TRBJ2-7	CASSLEGAEEQYF	TGTGCCAGCAGCTTAGAGGGGGCAGAAGAGCAGTACTTC
TRBV7-9	.	once	TRBJ2-1	CASSRAAGSSYNEQFF	TGCGCCAGCAGTCGCGCGGCAGGCAGCTCCTACAATGAGCAGTTCTTC
TRBV9	.	.	TRBJ2-7	CASSEGGRGALEQYF	TGTGCCAGCAGCGAGGGTGGACGGGGGGCGCTCGAGCAGTACTTC
TRBV4-3	TRBD1	few	TRBJ1-6	CASSQEGTGAQNSPLHF	TGCGCCAGCAGCCAAGAGGGGACAGGGGCGCAGAATTCACCCCTCCACTTT
TRBV6-7	TRBD2	.	TRBJ2-5	CASSYPRPVREGPGTQYF	TGTGCCAGCAGTTATCCCCGCCCCGTGCGGGAGGGCCCGGGGACCCAGTACTTC
TRBV7-9	.	few	TRBJ1-5	CASSLTDNQPQHF	TGTGCCAGCAGCTTAACAGACAATCAGCCCCAGCATTTT
TRBV9	.	once	TRBJ2-7	CASSVGPSSYEQYF	TGTGCCAGCAGCGTCGGGCCGAGCTCCTACGAGCAGTACTTC
TRBV9	TRBD2	once	TRBJ2-1	CASSYSGRGGDEQFF	TGTGCCAGCAGCTACAGCGGGAGGGGAGGCGATGAGCAGTTCTTC
TRBV7-6	TRBD1	.	TRBJ1-1	CASSLRQGLNTEAFF	TGTGCCAGCAGCTTGAGACAGGGCCTCAACACTGAAGCTTTCTTT